The clone carrying this T cell receptor (beta chain) appeared a few times. Its target is unknown. J was trimmed by 2 bases and V by 2 bases; bases with no gene match: 11. The CDR3 is 20 amino acids. Germline CDR1 reads SGHDT; CDR2 reads YYEEEE. This sample is part of a study of T cell repertoires in cytomegalovirus infection. At the level of the study: CMV epitopes that were recently identified and HLA-C-restricted were used alongside well-studied HLA-B-restricted ones. It can be stated that public TCR beta signatures indicated CMV infection as well as a matching HLA type.

Via MiXCR, TCRdb re-called the reads, giving one row per CDR3 protein. The sample yields about 890,000 distinct CDR3 sequences, around 32% seen once. The specimen was cultured CD8+ T cells from PBMCs, collected from culture after CMV antigen stimulation. J is TRBJ2-1 and V is TRBV5-6; TRBD2 agrees at 15 bases. This clonotype was obtained from a human donor in good health (CMV status not recorded). Some clones in this sample may be carry-over from other donors' samples. DNA of the CDR3: TGTGCCAGCAGCTTTCGATGGAGGACTAGCGGGGGGGGCGCCTACAATGAGCAGTTCTTC. Translated: CASSFRWRTSGGGAYNEQFF.